A single TCR beta chain is shown here with its context. Its antigen remains undetermined. Qualities for individual bases were not recorded, and no much larger clone is one base off. A second Seattle source provided samples from volunteer blood donors who had recovered from COVID-19. The collaborating institutions used their own protocols to collect whole blood in K2EDTA tubes. For TCRbeta analysis, collaborators shipped samples in one of three forms: frozen whole blood, isolated PBMCs, or DNA extracted from either of those sample types. This sample was included in a study of blood T cell repertoires in COVID-19 (dated by TCRdb to between 2020 and 2021). Turning to the overall study: Samples covering the acute and convalescent phases of COVID-19 were provided by collaborators in the United States, Italy and Spain. The prospective study material was composed of cDNA or gDNA derived from T cells, B-cell-depleted T cells, or PBMCs. The dataset comprised deeply sampled blood TCRbeta repertoires from subjects exposed to, actively infected with, or recovered from COVID-19. The repertoires were released in a freely available public database intended as a resource for research on the immune response to SARS-CoV-2. Samples came from the ongoing ImmuneRACE study (first 160 participants) plus 1,254 subjects from 6 global collaborators. Nearly every sample came with metadata listing a de-identified subject ID, COVID-19 status, age in years and sex. Where available, HLA class I and class II types were obtained from metadata supplied by the sample provider rather than from assay-based typing.

TCRbeta CDR3 regions were amplified from genomic DNA by means of the immunoSEQ Assay, a bias-controlled multiplex PCR. The paper's data handling went like this. The number of nucleated cells in each sample was estimated from the amplification of reference gene primers within the assay. To quantify the absolute abundance of each unique TCRbeta CDR3 rearrangement, sequence reads were collapsed and filtered. For each sample, productive Simpson clonality was calculated as the square root of Simpson's diversity index across productive rearrangements. The table comes from immuneACCESS by way of TCRdb, which keeps in-frame sequences with V and J called. Part of the clones is missing from these tables; in studies checked, under half for an unresolved V gene and the rest for unknown reasons. Clone size and V and J calls were adopted from that table, with D and trimming inferred from the DNA. This sample lists around 250,000 clones; less than 90% were detected once. The ten largest clones represent 1.5% to 1.7% of the sample.

Inclusive of the bounding cysteine and phenylalanine, the CDR3 is 14 residues long. Only the CDR3 DNA is retained, 42 bases long and in frame from the first base. V lost 5 bases and J lost 2 bases; the stretch between them is 11 bases long. The germline V gene encodes CDR1 LNHNV and CDR2 YYDKDF (reference sequence). Findings and caveats that apply to the study as a whole: The quantity of clinical and demographic metadata differed by source and by participant and was supplied without curation.

The sample comprised peripheral blood. The chain was built from TRBV15 and TRBJ2-3; the best D guess is TRBD2, with 6 bases matching. The clonotype was recovered from a middle-aged woman who had recovered from COVID-19. The nucleotide sequence reads as follows: TGTGCCACCAGCGGGTTAGCGGCCACAGATACGCAGTATTTT. This codes for CATSGLAATDTQYF.